Included here is one T cell receptor (beta chain) sequence, with context. The authors ran a second PCR of about 6 to 11 cycles using a sample-barcoded 5' primer and a J-beta primer mix. TCRdb reprocessed the 5' RACE reads with MiXCR, giving one entry per CDR3 protein. Among about 720,000 distinct CDR3 sequences, 22% were seen once, and the ten largest hold around 22%. This sample is part of a study of blood T cells in healthy people across ages. Trimming pared 4 bases from V and 4 bases from J, leaving 12 bases between. CDR1 and CDR2 (germline): SGHDT, YYEEEE. CDR3 length: 14 residues. Sequencing input: blood. The chain combines TRBV5-6 with TRBJ2-1; D is unresolved. The sequence derives from a man aged 65 to 79 in good health. The CDR3 DNA follows: TGTGCCAGCAGCCCTCCCCCTAGGTACAATGAGCAGTTCTTC. Protein product: CASSPPPRYNEQFF.